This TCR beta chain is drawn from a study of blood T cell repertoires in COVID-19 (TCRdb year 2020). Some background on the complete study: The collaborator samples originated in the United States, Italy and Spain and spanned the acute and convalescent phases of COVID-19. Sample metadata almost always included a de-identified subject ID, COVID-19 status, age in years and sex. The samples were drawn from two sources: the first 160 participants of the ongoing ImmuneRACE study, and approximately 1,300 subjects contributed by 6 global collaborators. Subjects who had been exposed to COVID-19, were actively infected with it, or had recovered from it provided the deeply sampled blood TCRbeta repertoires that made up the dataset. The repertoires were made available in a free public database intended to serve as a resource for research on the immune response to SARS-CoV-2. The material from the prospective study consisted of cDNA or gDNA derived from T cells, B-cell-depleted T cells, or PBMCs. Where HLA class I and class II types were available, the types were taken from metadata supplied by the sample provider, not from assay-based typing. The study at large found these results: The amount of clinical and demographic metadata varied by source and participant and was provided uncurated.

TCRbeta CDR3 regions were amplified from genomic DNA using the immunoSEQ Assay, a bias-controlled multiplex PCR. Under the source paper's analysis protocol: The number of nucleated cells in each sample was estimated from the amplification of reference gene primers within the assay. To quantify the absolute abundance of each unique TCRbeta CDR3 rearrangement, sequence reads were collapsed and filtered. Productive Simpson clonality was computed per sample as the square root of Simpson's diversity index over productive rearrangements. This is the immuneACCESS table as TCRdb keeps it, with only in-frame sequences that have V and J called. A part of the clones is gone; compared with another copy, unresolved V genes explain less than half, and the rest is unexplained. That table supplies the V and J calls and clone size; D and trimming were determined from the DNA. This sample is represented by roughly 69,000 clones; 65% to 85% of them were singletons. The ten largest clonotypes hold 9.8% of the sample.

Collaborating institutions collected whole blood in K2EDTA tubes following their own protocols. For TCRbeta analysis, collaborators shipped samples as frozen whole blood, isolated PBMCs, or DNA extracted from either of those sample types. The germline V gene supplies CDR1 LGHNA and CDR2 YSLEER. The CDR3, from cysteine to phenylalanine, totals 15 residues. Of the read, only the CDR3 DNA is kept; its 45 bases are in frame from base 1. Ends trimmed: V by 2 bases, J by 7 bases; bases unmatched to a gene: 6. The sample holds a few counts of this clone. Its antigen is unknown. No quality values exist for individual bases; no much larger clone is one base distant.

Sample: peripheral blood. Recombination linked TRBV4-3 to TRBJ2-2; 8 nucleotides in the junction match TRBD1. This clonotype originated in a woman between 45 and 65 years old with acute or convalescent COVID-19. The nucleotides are TGCGCCAGCAGCCAACCCGACAGGGGTGGCGGGGAGCTGTTTTTT. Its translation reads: CASSQPDRGGGELFF.